Below, 25 T cell receptor beta chains from the same sample are listed, as sequenced in a study of T cell repertoires in cytomegalovirus infection. TCRdb recomputed calls from the reads with MiXCR, one row per CDR3 protein. The table shows about 530,000 distinct CDR3 sequences, with roughly 29% occurring only once. Material for sequencing was PBMCs. The origin of the receptors is a human donor in good health (CMV status not recorded). Some clones in this sample may be carry-over from other donors' samples.

This clonotype was counted a single time. The V call is TRBV7-9, the J call TRBJ2-7; no clear D gene. From germline, CDR1 is SEHNR and CDR2 FQNEAQ (reference sequence). This CDR3 spans 12 amino acids. V was pared by 5 bases and J by 5 bases, with 10 bases between. This CDR3 is CASSPLKDEQYV. CDR3 DNA sequence: TGTGCCAGCAGCCCTTTGAAGGACGAGCAGTACGTC.

This clonotype was seen many times. The CDR3 loop is CASSFPPGTISQANVLTF. CDR3 DNA: TGTGCCAGCAGTTTCCCCCCGGGCACGATCTCTCAGGCCAACGTCCTGACTTTC. The gene calls are TRBV12-3 or TRBV12-4 and TRBJ2-6; no definite D call. With 3 bases removed from V and 6 bases from J, the gap between germline ends came to 21 bases. This CDR3 has 18 residues.

At least ten counts were recorded for this clonotype. The CDR3 region is CASSSTTSGSPDTQYF. CDR3 nucleotides: TGTGCCAGCAGCTCGACCACTAGCGGGAGTCCAGATACGCAGTATTTT. This chain joins TRBV7-2 and TRBJ2-3, with TRBD2 matching 11 bases. The germline V gene has CDR1 SGHTA and CDR2 FQGNSA. The CDR3 covers 16 residues. Losses at the gene ends were 4 bases for V and 4 bases for J; bases not matched to a gene: 7. Based on the CDR3 plus reference TRBV7-2 and TRBJ2-3, the full variable domain is GAGVSQSPSNKVTEKGKDVELRCDPISGHTALYWYRQSLGQGLEFLIYFQGNSAPDKSGLPSDRFSAERTGGSVSTLTIQRTQQEDSAVYLCASSSTTSGSPDTQYFGPGTRLTVL.

J is TRBJ1-4 and V is TRBV3-1; D may be TRBD1 (6 bases). This CDR3 is built from 16 residues. The V gene's germline CDR1 is LGHDT and CDR2 YNNKEL (reference sequence). Trimming stripped 2 bases from V and 7 bases from J, with 17 bases between. The CDR3 nucleotides read TGTGCCAGCAGCCAAAACGGTGTGGCAGGGGTTGAAAAACTGTTTTTT. Amino acid sequence: CASSQNGVAGVEKLFF.

This clonotype was observed at least ten times. The CDR3 spells CASSTGPYGYTF. The CDR3 DNA follows: TGTGCCAGCAGCACTGGACCCTATGGCTACACCTTC. This sequence joins TRBV7-2 and TRBJ1-2; D is undetermined. Germline lookup yields CDR1 SGHTA and CDR2 FQGNSA. V was trimmed by 5 bases and J by 4 bases, leaving 8 bases between them. This CDR3 is 12 amino acids long.

This clonotype has more than one count but fewer than ten. The V and J genes are TRBV6-5 and TRBJ1-1; D perhaps matches TRBD1 (6 bases). Germline assignment: CDR1 MNHEY and CDR2 SVGAGI. The CDR3 is made up of 14 amino acids. The germline V and J ends were trimmed by 5 bases and 3 bases, with 13 bases remaining between them. CDR3 residues: CASSVQGRDTEAFF. In DNA form, the CDR3 reads TGTGCCAGCAGTGTACAGGGACGGGACACTGAAGCTTTCTTT.

The chain carries TRBV28 and TRBJ2-1; 13 bases agree with TRBD2. Unmatched junction bases numbered 5, after V lost 3 bases and J lost 6 bases. Germline CDR1 is MDHEN and CDR2 is SYDVKM. This CDR3 contains 16 residues. The CDR3 sequence is CASSFRTSGSGNEQFF. The CDR3 DNA follows: TGTGCCAGCAGTTTCAGGACTAGCGGGAGCGGCAATGAGCAGTTCTTC.

This chain links TRBV5-1 with TRBJ2-5; D possibly matches TRBD1 or TRBD2 (5 bases each). CDR1 is SGHRS, CDR2 YFSETQ, per germline. The V and J ends lost 5 bases and 5 bases respectively, with 19 bases between them. CDR3 size: 15 residues. CDR3 amino acids: CASRLGAIGAETQYF. The DNA for the CDR3 is TGCGCCAGCAGGCTCGGGGCTATCGGAGCTGAGACCCAGTACTTC.

This sequence joins TRBV19 and TRBJ1-2; 12 bases agree with TRBD1. Germline V gene data show CDR1 as LNHDA and CDR2 as SQIVND (reference sequence). Trimming at V came to 2 bases and at J to 3 bases, leaving 7 bases not matched to a gene. This CDR3 is built from 17 residues. CDR3 coding DNA: TGTGCCAGTAGTATAACACCCGGGACAGGGGGCGACTATGGCTACACCTTC. The encoded protein is CASSITPGTGGDYGYTF.

The chain uses TRBV7-9 and TRBJ1-3; unclear D gene. The CDR3 is 15 residues long. V lost 1 base and J 4 bases, leaving 11 bases between the germline ends. The germline V gene encodes CDR1 SEHNR and CDR2 FQNEAQ (reference sequence). In nucleotides, the CDR3 is TGTGCCAGCAGCTTAGTACCGTCGGTCGGAAACACCATATATTTT. It yields the protein CASSLVPSVGNTIYF.

This clonotype was counted only a few times. CDR3 coding DNA: TGTGCCAGCGGGAGGTCCTACAATGAGCAGTTCTTC. Translating gives CASGRSYNEQFF. V and J are TRBV12-3 or TRBV12-4 and TRBJ2-1; possible D gene TRBD2, 6 bases. The V end lost 8 bases, the J end lost 1 base, and 6 bases lay between the germline ends. The CDR3 is 12 amino acids.

The chain joins TRBV5-4 to TRBJ2-5; 9 bases agree with TRBD2. Germline assignment: CDR1 SGHNT and CDR2 YYREEE (reference sequence). V lost 0 bases and J lost 5; bases outside the gene matches: 8. There are 16 residues in the CDR3. The CDR3: CASSLASSGRRETQYF. The CDR3, as DNA: TGTGCCAGCAGCTTGGCCAGTAGCGGGAGAAGGGAGACCCAGTACTTC.

This clonotype was recorded many times. The CDR3 here is CASSLVTGDNSPLHF. The DNA of the CDR3 is TGTGCCAGCAGCTTAGTGACAGGCGATAATTCACCCCTCCACTTT. The rearrangement joins TRBV7-2 to TRBJ1-6; D may be TRBD1 (6 bases). The V end was cut by 1 base, the J end by 5 bases, with 9 bases between. The CDR3 sequence is 15 residues long. From germline, CDR1 is SGHTA and CDR2 FQGNSA.

V usage is TRBV29-1 and J usage is TRBJ1-2, with 9 bases that match TRBD1. Unmatched junction bases numbered 4, after V lost 3 bases and J lost 8 bases. The CDR3 runs to 12 residues. Germline V gene data show CDR1 as SQVTM and CDR2 as ANQGSEA. In DNA, the CDR3 is TGCAGCGTTGAGGACAGGGGTGGAGGCTACACCTTC. This sequence encodes CSVEDRGGGYTF.

This clonotype was observed at least ten times. This rearrangement joins TRBV27 to TRBJ2-3, with D perhaps TRBD1 or TRBD2 (5 bases each). Trimming removed 6 bases at V and 0 bases at J, with 13 bases between. The CDR3 covers 15 residues. Germline V lookup: CDR1 MNHEY, CDR2 SMNVEV (reference sequence). CDR3: CASSSRDPSTDTQYF. The DNA of the CDR3 is TGTGCCAGCAGCTCCCGGGACCCTAGCACAGATACGCAGTATTTT.

The CDR3 here is CASSSGGAVATEAFF. CDR3 sequence (DNA): TGTGCCAGCAGCTCTGGGGGCGCGGTAGCCACTGAAGCTTTCTTT. This chain links TRBV28 with TRBJ1-1, with D tentatively TRBD1 (6 bases). This CDR3 comprises 15 residues. Trimming took off 6 bases at V and 4 bases at J, with 18 bases between the two ends. Germline loops: CDR1 MDHEN, CDR2 SYDVKM.

The chain couples TRBV7-9 to TRBJ2-5, with 7 bases fitting TRBD2. CDR1 is SEHNR and CDR2 is FQNEAQ in the germline V gene (reference sequence). The CDR3 runs to 16 residues. With 1 base clipped from V and 0 bases from J, the junction kept 5 bases outside the gene matches. The CDR3 bases are TGTGCCAGCAGCTTAGGCAGCGGGATGGACCAAGAGACCCAGTACTTC. Its protein product is CASSLGSGMDQETQYF.

This chain connects TRBV30 to TRBJ1-2, with TRBD1 identical over 8 bases. The V and J ends lost 1 base and 4 bases, in that order; junction bases with no gene match: 8. This CDR3 has 15 amino acids. From germline, CDR1 is GTSNPN and CDR2 SVGIG (reference sequence). CDR3 nucleotides: TGTGCCTGGAGTGCCCCAGGGGGCTGGAGCTATGGCTACACCTTC. As protein: CAWSAPGGWSYGYTF.

The gene calls are TRBV5-6 and TRBJ2-1; 8 bases are shared with TRBD2. V trimming: 4 bases; J trimming: 1 base; junction bases outside the gene matches: 7. Germline V lookup: CDR1 SGHDT, CDR2 YYEEEE. The CDR3 has 16 residues. CDR3 sequence reads: CASSGGLAESYNEQFF. The CDR3, as DNA: TGTGCCAGCAGCGGCGGACTAGCCGAATCCTACAATGAGCAGTTCTTC.

The chain recombines TRBV5-3 with TRBJ2-1; no reliable D call. TRBV5-3 belongs to the ORF category, with a function that is uncertain. This CDR3 is built from 11 residues. The CDR3 DNA reads TGTTCGTCGAGCTCCTACAATGAGCAGTTCTTC. This codes for CSSSSYNEQFF.

The CDR3, as DNA: TGTGCCAGCAGTTACAGAGGATACACAGATACGCAGTATTTT. Amino acids: CASSYRGYTDTQYF. This chain connects TRBV6-2 or TRBV6-3 to TRBJ2-3; no clear D. V shed 2 bases and J shed 2 bases, with 8 bases lying between them. CDR1 is MNHEY and CDR2 is SVGEGT in the germline V gene. The CDR3 has 14 residues.

Comments on this clonotype: One end of the junction does not line up with germline, which may come from a read error. The rearrangement links TRBV7-6 to TRBJ2-1, with 11 bases that match TRBD2. Germline values: CDR1 SGHVS, CDR2 FNYEAQ. The CDR3 is made up of 16 amino acids. The CDR3, as DNA: TGTGCTAGCAGCCCCGTGGTAGCGGGAGGGCGTAATGAGCAGTTCTTC. As protein: CASSPVVAGGRNEQFF.

The V gene is TRBV28, the J gene TRBJ1-1, with D perhaps matching TRBD1 (5 bases). The CDR3 spans 14 residues. Germline CDR1 MDHEN, CDR2 SYDVKM. V lost 8 bases to trimming and J lost 1 base, with 14 bases between them. As DNA, the CDR3 is TGTGCCAGCCGGACGTGGGGGGGGAACACTGAAGCTTTCTTT. This sequence encodes CASRTWGGNTEAFF.

V gene TRBV7-2 combines with J gene TRBJ1-1, with 8 bases identical to TRBD1. The CDR3 totals 13 residues. Germline trimming cut 4 bases from V and 6 bases from J; bases unmatched to any gene: 4. CDR1 is SGHTA, CDR2 FQGNSA, per germline. CDR3 DNA sequence: TGTGCCAGCAGCTCGGACAGGGAGGCTGAAGCTTTCTTT. Protein product: CASSSDREAEAFF.

This clonotype has only a few counts. The rearrangement links TRBV7-9 to TRBJ2-6; D gene uncertain. This CDR3 comprises 14 residues. CDR1 SEHNR and CDR2 FQNEAQ come from the germline V gene (reference sequence). Trimming shortened V by 7 bases and J by 0 bases, and 7 bases separated the two germline ends. The CDR3 DNA follows: TGTGCCAGCACCGGACGCTCTGGGGCCAACGTCCTGACTTTC. Translation gives CASTGRSGANVLTF.